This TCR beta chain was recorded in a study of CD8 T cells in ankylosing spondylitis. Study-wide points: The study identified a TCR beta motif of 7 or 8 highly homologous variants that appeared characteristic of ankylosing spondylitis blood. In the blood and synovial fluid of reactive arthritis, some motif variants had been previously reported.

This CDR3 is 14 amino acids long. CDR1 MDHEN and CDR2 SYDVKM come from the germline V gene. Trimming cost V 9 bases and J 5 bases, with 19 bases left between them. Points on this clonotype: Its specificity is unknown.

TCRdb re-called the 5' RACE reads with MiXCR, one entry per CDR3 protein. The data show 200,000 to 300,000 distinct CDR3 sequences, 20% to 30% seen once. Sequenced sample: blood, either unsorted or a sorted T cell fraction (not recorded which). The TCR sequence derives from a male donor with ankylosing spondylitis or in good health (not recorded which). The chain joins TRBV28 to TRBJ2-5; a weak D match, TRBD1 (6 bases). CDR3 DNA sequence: TGTGCCAGTAAAACCGGGACATTGGGCGAGACCCAGTACTTC. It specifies CASKTGTLGETQYF.